These T cell receptor beta chains were read from a single sample in a study of blood T cell repertoires in COVID-19. Generated by immunoSEQ multiplex PCR, the TCRdb table keeps only in-frame clones and is missing some. This sample yields approximately 130,000 clones, of which around 83% are seen a single time; roughly 4.5% belongs to the top ten. Sequenced material: peripheral blood. These receptors were taken from a human donor in a cohort sampled during active COVID-19. Both conserved end residues are part of each CDR3. A D gene is named only where the DNA matches it firmly. Clone size is shown for a subset of rows, as once, few, many or a class of expanded clone.

CDR3aa,CDR3nt,j_gene,abundance,d_gene,v_gene
CASSMTGTRQETQYF,TGTGCTAGCAGCATGACCGGGACTAGACAAGAGACCCAGTACTTC,TRBJ2-5,NA,TRBD2,TRBV7-7
CASSMDSGAGFQYF,TGTGCCAGTAGTATGGATAGCGGGGCTGGGTTCCAGTACTTC,TRBJ2-5,NA,TRBD2,TRBV19
CASSRIPPTGTQYF,TGTGCCAGCAGTAGGATCCCCCCAACGGGGACCCAGTACTTC,TRBJ2-5,few,NA,TRBV6-2/TRBV6-3
CASSFDRGGEKLFF,TGTGCCAGCAGCTTCGACAGGGGTGGTGAAAAACTGTTTTTT,TRBJ1-4,NA,TRBD1,TRBV13
CASSPPGQGRYGYTF,TGTGCCAGCAGCCCGCCGGGACAGGGTCGCTATGGCTACACCTTC,TRBJ1-2,NA,TRBD1,TRBV2
CASSPEVRGNTDTQYF,TGTGCCAGCAGCCCCGAAGTCCGGGGGAACACAGATACGCAGTATTTT,TRBJ2-3,NA,NA,TRBV7-3
CASSPRNPGQGLYGYTF,TGTGCCAGCTCACCACGAAATCCGGGACAGGGGCTCTATGGCTACACCTTC,TRBJ1-2,NA,TRBD1,TRBV18
CASSPNQGETQYF,TGTGCCAGCTCACCAAATCAGGGGGAGACCCAGTACTTC,TRBJ2-5,few,NA,TRBV18
CASSRGTVTYEQYF,TGTGCCAGCAGCCGCGGGACGGTTACCTACGAGCAGTACTTC,TRBJ2-7,NA,NA,TRBV7-9
CASSIEGEGELFF,TGTGCCAGTAGTATAGAGGGAGAAGGGGAGCTGTTTTTT,TRBJ2-2,NA,NA,TRBV19
CASSIGMRGGDTQYF,TGTGCCAGTAGTATTGGGATGAGGGGAGGGGATACGCAGTATTTT,TRBJ2-3,NA,TRBD2,TRBV19
CASSLGQRHGGYTF,TGCGCCAGCAGCTTGGGGCAGCGGCATGGGGGCTACACCTTC,TRBJ1-2,NA,NA,TRBV5-1
CASSKRLVGGDEQFF,TGTGCCAGCAGTAAGCGACTAGTGGGTGGGGATGAGCAGTTCTTC,TRBJ2-1,once,NA,TRBV6-5
CATSDLRDRNTGELFF,TGTGCCACCAGTGACCTCCGGGACAGGAACACCGGGGAGCTGTTTTTT,TRBJ2-2,NA,TRBD1,TRBV24-1
CASSPVAVPDTQYF,TGTGCCAGCTCACCGGTCGCGGTCCCAGATACGCAGTATTTT,TRBJ2-3,NA,NA,TRBV18
CASSEVLIANQPQHF,TGTGCCAGCAGCGAAGTTCTGATAGCCAATCAGCCCCAGCATTTT,TRBJ1-5,NA,NA,TRBV27
CASSEQGAPYNEQFF,TGTGCCAGCAGTGAGCAGGGGGCCCCCTACAATGAGCAGTTCTTC,TRBJ2-1,once,TRBD1,TRBV6-4
CASSVGQGTNTQYF,TGTGCCAGCAGCGTAGGCCAGGGGACGAATACGCAGTATTTT,TRBJ2-3,NA,NA,TRBV9
CAISDLEGLRGDYGYTF,TGTGCCATCAGTGATCTGGAGGGACTCAGGGGGGACTATGGCTACACCTTC,TRBJ1-2,NA,TRBD1,TRBV10-3
CASSYAEGAVNYGYTF,TGTGCCAGCAGTTATGCCGAGGGAGCAGTCAACTATGGCTACACCTTC,TRBJ1-2,once,NA,TRBV6-5
CAWRRGPVGANVLTF,TGTGCCTGGAGGCGGGGTCCGGTAGGGGCCAACGTCCTGACTTTC,TRBJ2-6,NA,NA,TRBV30
CASSFGLLGANEKLFF,TGTGCCAGCAGCTTCGGGCTCCTAGGGGCTAATGAAAAACTGTTTTTT,TRBJ1-4,NA,NA,TRBV7-9
CASSVDGGRTEAFF,TGTGCCAGCAGCGTAGATGGGGGGAGGACTGAAGCTTTCTTT,TRBJ1-1,once,NA,TRBV9
CASSPTNYNEQFF,TGTGCCAGCAGCCCGACTAACTACAATGAGCAGTTCTTC,TRBJ2-1,few,NA,TRBV14
CASIHSGGPPDTQYF,TGTGCCAGCATCCATAGCGGGGGCCCGCCAGATACGCAGTATTTT,TRBJ2-3,NA,TRBD2,TRBV7-9
CASSPQTSGGAGEQFF,TGTGCCAGCAGCCCCCAGACTAGCGGGGGGGCCGGTGAGCAGTTCTTC,TRBJ2-1,NA,TRBD2,TRBV27
CASSLGQNTDTQYF,TGTGCCAGCAGCTTAGGACAGAACACAGATACGCAGTATTTT,TRBJ2-3,NA,NA,TRBV11-3
CASSTRTGINEQFF,TGCGCCAGCAGCACGCGGACAGGAATCAATGAGCAGTTCTTC,TRBJ2-1,NA,TRBD1,TRBV5-1
CASTEGVEQFF,TGCGCCAGCACCGAGGGAGTTGAGCAGTTCTTC,TRBJ2-1,NA,NA,TRBV10-2
CAIRRDRGATDTQYF,TGTGCCATCAGAAGGGACAGGGGTGCGACAGATACGCAGTATTTT,TRBJ2-3,few,TRBD1,TRBV10-3